The 11 T cell receptor beta chains listed next were all sequenced from one sample in a study of T cells in Graves' hyperthyroidism and ophthalmopathy (dated 2019 in TCRdb). Library prep was done by multiplex PCR. Reads for this sample came from an Illumina HiSeq 2000. Amplification of TCR beta CDR3 regions was carried out from RNA transcripts. A first-round RT-PCR of the TCR CDR3 used the HTBI primer set with the Qiagen OneStep RT-PCR kit. TCRdb cleaned the public reads at Q25 with fastp, built clones with MiXCR and kept in-frame beta chains. Entries are consolidated by CDR3 protein sequence, retaining the most common genes and DNA. Within this sample are more than 350,000 distinct CDR3 sequences, with 14% to 15% of them counted one time only. About 31% of the sample rests with the top ten. The sequenced sample consisted of blood. The receptors come from a woman aged 25 to 39 with Graves' hyperthyroidism.

This clonotype was counted between two and nine times. V usage is TRBV7-9 and J usage is TRBJ2-5, with 8 bases that match TRBD2. The trim removed 7 bases at V and 4 bases at J, leaving 8 bases unmatched. The CDR3 consists of 14 residues. Germline V CDR1 and CDR2: SEHNR, FQNEAQ (reference sequence). The CDR3 DNA reads TGTGCCAGCAACGGACTAGCAACTTTAGAGACCCAGTACTTC. Translated, it gives CASNGLATLETQYF. Together with reference TRBV7-9 and TRBJ2-5, the CDR3 gives the full variable domain: DTGVSQNPRHKITKRGQNVTFRCDPISEHNRLYWYRQTLGQGPEFLTYFQNEAQLEKSRLLSDRFSAERPKGSFSTLEIQRTEQGDSAMYLCASNGLATLETQYFGPGTRLLVL.

This clonotype was seen at least ten times. The rearrangement joins TRBV3-1 to TRBJ2-3, with D uncertain. CDR3 length equals 13 residues. Germline lookup yields CDR1 LGHDT and CDR2 YNNKEL (reference sequence). V lost 3 bases to trimming and J lost 3 bases, with 7 bases between them. CDR3 in amino acids: CASSHTGTDTQYF. As DNA, the CDR3 is TGTGCCAGCAGCCACACTGGGACAGATACGCAGTATTTT.

The chain recombines TRBV6-4 with TRBJ2-1; D is unresolved. Germline V lookup: CDR1 MRHNA, CDR2 SNTAGT. The CDR3 contains 16 residues. V dropped 1 base and J dropped 1 base, with 11 bases sitting between them. The CDR3, as DNA: TGTGCCAGCAGTGACTGGGGTGGGCGGTCCTACAATGAGCAGTTCTTC. Translating it yields CASSDWGGRSYNEQFF.

This clonotype occurred many times. The V gene is TRBV5-1, the J gene TRBJ2-7; TRBD2 aligns across 10 bases. There are 16 residues in the CDR3. The germline V gene encodes CDR1 SGHRS and CDR2 YFSETQ. Germline trimming cut 0 bases from V and 3 bases from J; bases unmatched to any gene: 6. The CDR3 nucleotides read TGCGCCAGCAGCTTGGGTGGTCTAGCGGGAGACTACGAGCAGTACTTC. It is translated as CASSLGGLAGDYEQYF.

This clonotype occurred a few times. The rearrangement joins TRBV20-1 to TRBJ1-5; possibly TRBD1 for D (6 bases). The CDR3 sequence is 13 residues long. The germline CDR1 and CDR2 sequences are DFQATT and SNEGSKA (reference sequence). The ends were cut back, 6 bases at V and 3 bases at J, with 12 bases in the middle. Here the CDR3 reads CSATRQDNQPQHF. The CDR3 nucleotides are TGCAGTGCAACCCGACAGGACAATCAGCCCCAGCATTTT.

As concerns this clonotype: A much larger clone differs from this one at a single base, so this may be a read error. The chain recombines TRBV7-9 with TRBJ2-5, with D unresolved. Germline V CDR1 and CDR2: SEHNR, FQNEAQ (reference sequence). This CDR3 has 15 residues. This chain's CDR3 is CAGSPPRGLLETQYF. The CDR3 nucleotides read TGTGCCGGCAGCCCCCCGCGTGGGCTTTTGGAGACCCAGTACTTC.

This clonotype was picked up many times. The V call is TRBV10-3, the J call TRBJ1-1, with D unclear. Germline assignment: CDR1 ENHRY and CDR2 SYGVKD. V was shortened by 3 bases and J by 5 bases, with 7 bases between the two germline ends. The CDR3 has 12 residues. This CDR3 reads CAISESGTEAFF. In nucleotides, the CDR3 is TGTGCCATCAGTGAATCAGGAACTGAAGCTTTCTTT.

The sample holds a few counts of this clonotype. The chain uses TRBV4-2 and TRBJ2-3; D perhaps matches TRBD2 (5 bases). V lost 4 bases, J lost 2 bases, and 16 bases lay in between. The CDR3 loop spans 16 amino acids. CDR1 LGHNA and CDR2 YNFKEQ come from the germline V gene. DNA for the CDR3: TGTGCCAGCAGCCCTAAAGCGGAGACAATCACAGATACGCAGTATTTT. Its protein product is CASSPKAETITDTQYF.

This clonotype was seen a few times. The V and J genes are TRBV15 and TRBJ2-7, with D possibly TRBD2 on 7 matching bases. The CDR3 totals 15 residues. Between the trimmed V and J ends, which lost 3 bases and 4 bases, there was a span of 16 bases. Germline V gene data show CDR1 as LNHNV and CDR2 as YYDKDF (reference sequence). Written as DNA, the CDR3 is TGTGCCACCAGCAGTGCTAGGGGGGGCGTTTACGAGCAGTACTTC. Translating gives CATSSARGGVYEQYF. The variable domain in full, completed from reference TRBV15 and TRBJ2-7, reads DAMVIQNPRYQVTQFGKPVTLSCSQTLNHNVMYWYQQKSSQAPKLLFHYYDKDFNNEADTPDNFQSRRPNTSFCFLDIRSPGLGDTAMYLCATSSARGGVYEQYFGPGTRLTVT.

This clonotype was counted at least ten times. For the CDR3, the DNA is TGTGCCAGCAGTCTGACAGGGGACCTAGATACGCAGTATTTT. Translation: CASSLTGDLDTQYF. The V gene is TRBV28, the J gene TRBJ2-3, with 8 bases that match TRBD1. This CDR3 comprises 14 residues. V lost 5 bases to trimming and J lost 5 bases; unmatched junction nucleotides: 6. The V gene's germline CDR1 is MDHEN and CDR2 SYDVKM.

This clonotype appeared a few times. This chain connects TRBV5-1 to TRBJ2-5; 10 bases map to TRBD2. The CDR3 length is 16 residues. V shed 0 bases, J shed 5 bases, and the junction held 7 bases outside the gene matches. The germline V gene has CDR1 SGHRS and CDR2 YFSETQ. The CDR3 DNA reads as TGCGCCAGCAGCTTGGCCTCTAGCGGGAGCGCGGAGACCCAGTACTTC. Encoded protein: CASSLASSGSAETQYF.